The subject of this entry is one TCR beta chain. The antigen is undetermined. Other DNA sequences in this specimen translate into the identical CDR3. Trimming left V 3 bases short and J 4 bases short, with 6 bases between. Looked up from germline, CDR1 is MDHEN and CDR2 is SYDVKM. The CDR3 is 12 residues long. Healthy HIV-negative adults without recent acute infections or vaccinations served as donors. The data stem from a study of shared clonotypes between healthy human individuals. In the study overall: The composition of the donors was a couple of women and a few men aged 18 to 49. Overall study results and limits: Clonotype sharing levels among donors were expected to vary with sequencing depth.

The authors loaded around 220 ng DNA, 30,000 to 35,000 T cell genomes, into sorted-subset replicate PCRs. Only in-frame clones appear in the TCRdb table, and some are missing; sequencing was by immunoSEQ multiplex PCR. The table has over 850,000 clones, roughly 74% seen once; the top ten hold around 0.47%. The chain carries TRBV28 and TRBJ1-2, with unresolved D. The origin of this receptor is a man aged 18 to 30 in good health. Some clones in this sample may be carry-over from other donors' samples. Sequenced sample: memory CD4+ T cells from PBMCs. Subset specified: CD45RA-negative fraction. The CDR3 region is CASSFGSYGYTF. DNA for the CDR3: TGTGCCAGCAGTTTCGGCAGCTATGGCTACACCTTC.